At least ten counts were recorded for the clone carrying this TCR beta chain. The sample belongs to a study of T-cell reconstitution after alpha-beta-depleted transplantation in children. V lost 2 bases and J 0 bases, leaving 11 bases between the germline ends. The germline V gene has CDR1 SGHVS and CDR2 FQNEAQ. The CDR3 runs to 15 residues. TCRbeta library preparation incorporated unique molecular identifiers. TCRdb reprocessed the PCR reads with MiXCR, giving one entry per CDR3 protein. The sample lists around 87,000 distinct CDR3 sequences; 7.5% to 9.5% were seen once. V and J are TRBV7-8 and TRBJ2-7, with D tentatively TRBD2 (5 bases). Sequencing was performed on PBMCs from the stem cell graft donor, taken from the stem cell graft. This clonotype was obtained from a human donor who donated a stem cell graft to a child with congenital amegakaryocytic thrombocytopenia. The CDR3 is CASSLQRGSSYEQYF. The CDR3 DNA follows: TGTGCCAGCAGCTTACAACGGGGAAGCTCCTACGAGCAGTACTTC. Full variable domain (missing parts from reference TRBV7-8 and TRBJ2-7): GAGVSQSPRYKVAKRGQDVALRCDPISGHVSLFWYQQALGQGPEFLTYFQNEAQLDKSGLPSDRFFAERPEGSVSTLKIQRTQQEDSAVYLCASSLQRGSSYEQYFGPGTRLTVT.